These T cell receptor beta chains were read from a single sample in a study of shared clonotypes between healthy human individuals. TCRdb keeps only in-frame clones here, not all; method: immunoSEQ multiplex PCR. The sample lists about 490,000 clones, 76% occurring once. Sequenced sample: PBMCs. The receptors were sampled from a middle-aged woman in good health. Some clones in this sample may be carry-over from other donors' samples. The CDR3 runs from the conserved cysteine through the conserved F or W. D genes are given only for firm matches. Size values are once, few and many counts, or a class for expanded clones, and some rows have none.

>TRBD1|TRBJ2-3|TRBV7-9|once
CASNRDRGEGDTQYF
TGTGCCAGCAACCGGGACAGGGGCGAGGGAGATACGCAGTATTTT
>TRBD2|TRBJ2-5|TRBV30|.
CAWSLLAGEGTQYF
TGTGCCTGGAGTCTACTAGCGGGAGAAGGGACCCAGTACTTC
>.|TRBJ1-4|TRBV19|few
CATGAGANEKLFF
TGTGCCACCGGCGCGGGGGCTAATGAAAAACTGTTTTTT
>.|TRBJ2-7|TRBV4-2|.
CASSQEGEALWLEQYF
TGTGCCAGCAGCCAAGAAGGGGAGGCTCTGTGGTTAGAGCAGTACTTC
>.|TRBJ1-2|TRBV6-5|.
CASSPERYRAGYTF
TGTGCCAGCAGTCCGGAGCGTTACCGGGCTGGCTACACCTTC
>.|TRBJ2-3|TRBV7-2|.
CASSLESQGIDTQYF
TGTGCCAGCAGCTTAGAGTCGCAGGGGATAGATACGCAGTATTTT
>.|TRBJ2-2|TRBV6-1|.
CASSELGPNTGELFF
TGTGCCAGCAGTGAATTAGGGCCGAACACCGGGGAGCTGTTTTTT
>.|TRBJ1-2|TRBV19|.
CASSNQGRGYGYTF
TGTGCCAGTAGTAACCAGGGGCGAGGCTATGGCTACACCTTC
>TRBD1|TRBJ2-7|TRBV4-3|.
CASSQADGQGNPYEQYF
TGCGCCAGCAGCCAAGCTGACGGACAGGGGAACCCCTACGAGCAGTACTTC
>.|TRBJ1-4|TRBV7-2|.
CASSLGPGSEKLFF
TGTGCCAGCAGCTTAGGGCCAGGGAGCGAAAAACTGTTTTTT
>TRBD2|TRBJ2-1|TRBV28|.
CASSLFAPGNSGRAGSYNEQFF
TGTGCCAGCAGTTTATTTGCCCCTGGGAATAGCGGGAGGGCCGGGTCCTACAATGAGCAGTTCTTC
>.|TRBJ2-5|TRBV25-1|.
CASSPKGGAYQETQYF
TGTGCCAGCAGCCCAAAGGGGGGGGCGTACCAAGAGACCCAGTACTTC
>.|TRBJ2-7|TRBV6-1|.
CASSDEGGGSYEQYF
TGTGCCAGCAGTGACGAGGGAGGTGGCTCCTACGAGCAGTACTTC
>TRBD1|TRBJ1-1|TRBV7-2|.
CASSTRTGGDTEAFF
TGTGCCAGCAGCACCCGGACAGGGGGCGATACTGAAGCTTTCTTT
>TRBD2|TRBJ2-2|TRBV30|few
CAWNSGSFTGELFF
TGTGCCTGGAATAGCGGGAGCTTCACCGGGGAGCTGTTTTTT
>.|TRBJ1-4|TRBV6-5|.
CASSQGLGKLFF
TGTGCCAGCAGTCAGGGGCTTGGAAAACTGTTTTTT
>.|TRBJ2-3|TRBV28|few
CASSWSGVRADTQYF
TGTGCCAGCAGTTGGTCAGGGGTTAGGGCAGATACGCAGTATTTT
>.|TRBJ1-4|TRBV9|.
CASSVATTNEKLFF
TGTGCCAGCAGCGTAGCGACAACTAATGAAAAACTGTTTTTT
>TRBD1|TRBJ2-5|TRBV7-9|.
CASCRGQGDQETQYF
TGTGCCAGCTGCAGGGGACAGGGGGACCAAGAGACCCAGTACTTC
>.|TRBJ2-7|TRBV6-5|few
CASRGIGEAYEQYF
TGTGCCAGCAGGGGTATTGGGGAAGCCTACGAGCAGTACTTC
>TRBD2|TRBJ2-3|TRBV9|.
CASSVTRLAGWNTQYF
TGTGCCAGCAGCGTAACCCGACTAGCGGGATGGAATACGCAGTATTTT
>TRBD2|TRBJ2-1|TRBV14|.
CASSQGLAGVGEQFF
TGTGCCAGCAGCCAAGGACTAGCGGGAGTGGGTGAGCAGTTCTTC
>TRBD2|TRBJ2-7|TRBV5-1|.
CASSSRELAGVGEQYF
TGCGCCAGCAGCTCCCGGGAACTAGCGGGAGTAGGTGAGCAGTACTTC
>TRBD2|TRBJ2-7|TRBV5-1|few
CASSGTSGSREQYF
TGCGCCAGCAGCGGGACTAGCGGGAGTCGCGAGCAGTACTTC
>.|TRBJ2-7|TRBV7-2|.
CASSLSRGTGEQYF
TGTGCCAGCAGCTTAAGTCGAGGTACAGGCGAGCAGTACTTC
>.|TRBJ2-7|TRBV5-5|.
CASSLAGTDSYEQYF
TGTGCCAGCAGCTTGGCCGGGACGGACTCCTACGAGCAGTACTTC
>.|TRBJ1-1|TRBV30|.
CAWSRNTEAFF
TGTGCCTGGTCCAGGAACACTGAAGCTTTCTTT
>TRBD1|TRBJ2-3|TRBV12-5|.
CASGLANRGDTQYF
TGTGCTAGTGGTTTGGCAAACAGGGGAGATACGCAGTATTTT
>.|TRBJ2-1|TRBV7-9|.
CASSPLTDEQFF
TGTGCCAGCAGCCCCCTTACGGATGAGCAGTTCTTC
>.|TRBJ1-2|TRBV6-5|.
CASSYRQVYGYTF
TGTGCCAGCAGTTATAGGCAAGTCTATGGCTACACCTTC
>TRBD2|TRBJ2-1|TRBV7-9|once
CASSFPTGLAANEQFF
TGTGCCAGCAGCTTCCCGACGGGACTAGCGGCCAATGAGCAGTTCTTC
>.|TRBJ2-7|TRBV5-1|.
CASSLASQRGEQYF
TGCGCCAGCAGCTTGGCCTCGCAGAGGGGCGAGCAGTACTTC
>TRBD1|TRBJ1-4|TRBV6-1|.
CASSGFIGQAEKLFF
TGTGCCAGCAGTGGGTTCATCGGACAGGCGGAAAAACTGTTTTTT
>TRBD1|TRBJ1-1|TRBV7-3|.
CASSRTGGGTEAFF
TGTGCCAGCAGCAGGACAGGGGGAGGTACTGAAGCTTTCTTT
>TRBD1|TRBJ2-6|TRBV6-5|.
CASSLQGSGANVLTF
TGTGCCAGCAGTTTACAGGGGTCTGGGGCCAACGTCCTGACTTTC
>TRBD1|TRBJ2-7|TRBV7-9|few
CASSRTGTGGHEQYF
TGTGCCAGCAGTCGTACCGGGACAGGGGGCCACGAGCAGTACTTC
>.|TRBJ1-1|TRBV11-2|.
CASSLVLGPGTEAFF
TGTGCCAGCAGCTTAGTTTTGGGCCCCGGTACTGAAGCTTTCTTT
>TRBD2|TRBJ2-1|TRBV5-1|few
CASRPAGVPNGYEQFF
TGCGCCAGCAGACCAGCGGGAGTTCCTAATGGGTATGAGCAGTTCTTC
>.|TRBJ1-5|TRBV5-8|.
CASSPAGRVHQPQHF
TGTGCCAGCAGTCCCGCCGGCAGGGTCCATCAGCCCCAGCATTTT
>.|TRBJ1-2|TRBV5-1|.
CASSLTGLGGDGYTF
TGCGCCAGCAGCTTGACTGGTCTGGGTGGGGATGGCTACACCTTC